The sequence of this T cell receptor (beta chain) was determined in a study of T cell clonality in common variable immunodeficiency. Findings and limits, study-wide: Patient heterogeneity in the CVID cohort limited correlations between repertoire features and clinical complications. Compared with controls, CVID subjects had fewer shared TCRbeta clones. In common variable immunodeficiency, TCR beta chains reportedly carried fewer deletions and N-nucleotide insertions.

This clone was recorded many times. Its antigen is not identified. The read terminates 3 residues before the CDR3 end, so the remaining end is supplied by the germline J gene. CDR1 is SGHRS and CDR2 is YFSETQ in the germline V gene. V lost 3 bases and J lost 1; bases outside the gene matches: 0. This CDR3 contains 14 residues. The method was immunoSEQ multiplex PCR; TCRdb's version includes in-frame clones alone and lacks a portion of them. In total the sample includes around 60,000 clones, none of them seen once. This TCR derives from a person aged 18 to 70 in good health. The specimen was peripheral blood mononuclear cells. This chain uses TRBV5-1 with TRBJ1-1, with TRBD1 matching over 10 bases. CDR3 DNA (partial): TGCGCCAGCAGCTGGACAGGGGGGAACACTGAA. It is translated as CASSWTGGNTE. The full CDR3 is CASSWTGGNTEAFF.